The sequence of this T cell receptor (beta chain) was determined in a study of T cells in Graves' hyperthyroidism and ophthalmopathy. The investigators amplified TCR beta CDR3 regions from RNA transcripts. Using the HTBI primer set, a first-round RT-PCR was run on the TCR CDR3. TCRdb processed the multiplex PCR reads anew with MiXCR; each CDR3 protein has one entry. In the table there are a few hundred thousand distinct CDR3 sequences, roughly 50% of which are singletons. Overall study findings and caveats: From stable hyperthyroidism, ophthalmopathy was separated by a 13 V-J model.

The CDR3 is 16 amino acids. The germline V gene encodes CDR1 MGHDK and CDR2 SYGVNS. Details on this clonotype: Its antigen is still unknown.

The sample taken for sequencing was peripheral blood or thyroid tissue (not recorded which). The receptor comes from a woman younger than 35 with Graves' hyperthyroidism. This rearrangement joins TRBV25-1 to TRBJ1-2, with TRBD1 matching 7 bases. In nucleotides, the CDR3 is TGTGCTAGAGCAGAATACGGACAGGCGACGAACTATGGCTACACCTTC. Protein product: CARAEYGQATNYGYTF.